This T cell receptor beta chain was documented in a study of cytomegalovirus exposure and HLA in healthy donors. Findings and limits, study-wide: There were some public TCRs occurring in many donors, but most TCR sequences were rare. A later analysis reportedly identified an Asian-associated ancestry cluster as carrying fewer N-insertions than the roughly 670-donor mean. Cytomegalovirus association was assigned to 170 or so TCR beta chains.

PCR involved 60 Vbeta and 13 Jbeta primers. Clones were read by immunoSEQ multiplex PCR, and TCRdb kept only the in-frame ones, dropping some. The sample carries some 110,000 clones, 75% to 80% recorded once. As for the donors, each was a healthy bone marrow donor. Trimming left V 5 bases short and J 9 bases short, with 17 bases between. The CDR3 contains 14 residues. Germline CDR1 reads SEHNR; CDR2 reads FQNEAQ (reference sequence). In the case of this clone: Its antigen is unknown.

The receptor comes from a man in his fifties or sixties in good health and CMV-seropositive. The chain uses TRBV7-9 and TRBJ2-1; D perhaps matches TRBD1 (5 bases). Input material: PBMCs. The chain's CDR3 is CASSMLAGYGEQFF. The CDR3 nucleotides are TGTGCCAGCAGCATGTTGGCAGGGTATGGTGAGCAGTTCTTC.